This T cell receptor beta chain is drawn from a study of response to subunit inactivated influenza vaccine (dated by TCRdb to between 2017 and 2018). In the study overall: Deep quantitative T cell receptor repertoire profiling was used in the study to track responses to a trivalent subunit inactivated influenza vaccine. Here is what the overall study found, with its caveats: The authors suggested that each seasonal influenza vaccination may recruit only a limited number of new T cells.

The library was generated by RT-PCR. Instrument on record: Illumina HiSeq 2500. The raw public data were reprocessed by TCRdb itself: fastp quality trimming at Q25, MiXCR clonotype calling, in-frame beta chains only. Duplicate CDR3 protein sequences are folded into a single record with the most common DNA and genes. Present in this sample are 530,000 or so distinct CDR3 sequences, 25% of which were seen just once. The ten largest clones add up to about 1.9% of the sample. Notes on this clonotype: Its antigen remains undetermined. The record has no base qualities; no much larger clone is one base away.

Its CDR3 holds 13 amino acids, cysteine through phenylalanine. CDR3 DNA only is kept here, 39 bases in frame from base 1. CDR1 and CDR2 are read off the germline V gene (reference sequence) as LNHDA and SQIVND. The trim is 6 bases for V and 6 bases for J, with a gap of 12 bases between the germline ends. This chain joins TRBV19 to TRBJ1-5, with the D segment identity uncertain. This clonotype was obtained from a man between 50 and 59 years old who received an inactivated influenza vaccine. Donor details come from another sample of the same person, matched by shared clones. Here the sequenced sample was CD4+ T cells sorted from PBMCs, taken 4 to 6 days after vaccination. The CDR3 region has the sequence CASREGAVQPQHF. The nucleotide sequence is TGTGCCAGTAGGGAGGGAGCTGTTCAGCCCCAGCATTTT.